The clone carrying this T cell receptor beta chain was seen only once. The data are from a study of shared clonotypes between healthy human individuals. The germline gives CDR1 LNHNV, CDR2 YYDKDF (reference sequence). The CDR3 length is 15 residues. The V and J ends lost 5 bases and 4 bases, in that order; junction bases with no gene match: 8. Every unsorted PBMC PCR replicate was loaded with about 300 ng DNA, approximately 29,000 T cell genomes. TCRdb keeps only in-frame clones here, not all; method: immunoSEQ multiplex PCR. The data contain around 500,000 clones, roughly 85% of them singletons. The chain links TRBV15 to TRBJ2-1; 7 nucleotides agree with TRBD2. The sequenced sample consisted of PBMCs. This receptor was identified in a woman aged 40 to 49 in good health. Some clones in this sample may be carry-over from other donors' samples. CDR3 protein: CATSGGSSPYNEQFF. DNA for the CDR3: TGTGCCACCAGCGGCGGGAGCTCTCCTTACAATGAGCAGTTCTTC.